This T cell receptor beta chain appears in the sequencing data of a study of metastatic and nonmetastatic thyroid tumors. All patients were untreated before thyroid surgery. The CDR3 is made up of 14 amino acids. The germline CDR1 and CDR2 sequences are DFQATT and SNEGSKA (reference sequence). The V and J ends lost 0 bases and 3 bases respectively, with 12 bases between them. This clone was recorded once. As processed by the authors: To classify distant metastasis in papillary thyroid cancer, a model was built from CDR3 differences across clinicopathological groups. TCRdb re-called the PCR reads via MiXCR. The V and J calls were not made by the authors but by TCRdb's processing. Of tens of thousands of clones detected, roughly a quarter appear once; the ten largest clones hold roughly 14%.

This receptor was identified in a female donor with papillary thyroid cancer or a benign thyroid nodule (not recorded which). Some clones in this sample may be carry-over from other donors' samples. J is TRBJ2-7 and V is TRBV20-1; the D is unclear. The specimen sequenced was tumor tissue. CDR3 nucleotides: TGCAGTGCTAGAGATTTTCGCGGCCTCTACGAGCAGTACTTC. This translates into CSARDFRGLYEQYF.